These T cell receptor beta chains were read from a single sample in a study of blood T cell repertoires in COVID-19. Assay used: immunoSEQ multiplex PCR; TCRdb lists only in-frame clones, some missing. The table shows under 250,000 clones, with around 88% occurring only once. The sample was peripheral blood. These receptor sequences come from an elderly man with acute or convalescent COVID-19. CDR3s include the opening cysteine and the closing phenylalanine or tryptophan. D genes are given only for firm matches. Expanded clones are given a class, and other clones once, few, many or no size at all.

J	size	D	V	DNA	CDR3
TRBJ2-5	NA	NA	TRBV2	TGTGCCAGCAGGGGGCTGAGGGAGACCCAGTACTTC	CASRGLRETQYF
TRBJ2-7	NA	NA	TRBV28	TGTGCCAGCAGTCCCCCACTAGCTTTCACCTACGAGCAGTACTTC	CASSPPLAFTYEQYF
TRBJ2-6	NA	NA	TRBV7-3	TGTGCCAGCAGCGTCGACAGCTCTGGGGCCAACGTCCTGACTTTC	CASSVDSSGANVLTF
TRBJ1-2	once	NA	TRBV23-1	TGCGCCAGCAGTCAACCATCCTATGGCTACACCTTC	CASSQPSYGYTF
TRBJ2-5	NA	TRBD1	TRBV7-2	TGTGCCAGCAGCCTGGGACAGGGGGCCGAGACCCAGTACTTC	CASSLGQGAETQYF
TRBJ1-4	NA	TRBD1	TRBV7-9	TGTGCCAGCAGCATGGGACAGCGCGGTGAAAAACTGTTTTTT	CASSMGQRGEKLFF
TRBJ1-4	NA	NA	TRBV7-9	TGTGCCAGCAGTCTTCGGGGGGTTAGCAAACTGTTTTTT	CASSLRGVSKLFF
TRBJ2-2	NA	NA	TRBV7-7	TGTGCCAGCAGCCCACAGGGCGCCGGGGAGCTGTTTTTT	CASSPQGAGELFF
TRBJ2-7	NA	TRBD2	TRBV3-1/TRBV3-2	TGTGCCAGCAGCCGAGGTTTGACTAGCGGGAGGAACGAGCAGTACTTC	CASSRGLTSGRNEQYF
TRBJ2-3	NA	TRBD1	TRBV3-1/TRBV3-2	TGTGCCAGCAGCCAAGCTGGGACAGGGAAAGATACGCAGTATTTT	CASSQAGTGKDTQYF
TRBJ2-1	NA	NA	TRBV4-3	TGCGCCAGCAGCCAAGATTGGCGGATGGATGAGCAGTTCTTC	CASSQDWRMDEQFF
TRBJ1-2	NA	NA	TRBV6-2/TRBV6-3	TGTGCCAGCAGTTACCCTTGGACAGCCTACTATGGCTACACCTTC	CASSYPWTAYYGYTF
TRBJ1-5	few	TRBD1	TRBV27	TGTGCCAGCAGTCCCGGGACAGGGGGGAATCAGCCCCAGCATTTT	CASSPGTGGNQPQHF
TRBJ2-7	NA	NA	TRBV10-3	TGTGCCATCAGTGAAGAGTACGAGCAGTACTTC	CAISEEYEQYF
TRBJ1-4	NA	TRBD1	TRBV28	TGTGCCAGCCTAGGGGGGACAGTTAATGAAAAACTGTTTTTT	CASLGGTVNEKLFF
TRBJ2-6	once	NA	TRBV9	TGTGCCAGCAGCGTAGGAGTGGGAGGCATGTACTCTGGGGCCAACGTCCTGACTTTC	CASSVGVGGMYSGANVLTF
TRBJ2-1	NA	TRBD1	TRBV2	TGTGCCAGCAGTGAAAGGGACAGTATGTCGAATGAGCAGTTCTTC	CASSERDSMSNEQFF
TRBJ1-1	NA	NA	TRBV19	TGTGCCAGTAGTATTGCGGGGGGGAAGAACACTGAAGCTTTCTTT	CASSIAGGKNTEAFF
TRBJ2-6	NA	TRBD1	TRBV28	TGTGCCAGCAGTTTGGTGGACAGGGCCAGCTCTGGGGCCAACGTCCTGACTTTC	CASSLVDRASSGANVLTF
TRBJ2-2	few	TRBD1	TRBV7-3	TGTGCCAGCAGCTTACGCGGAGGCAGACAGGGGGCGGGCACCGGGGAGCTGTTTTTT	CASSLRGGRQGAGTGELFF
TRBJ2-1	NA	TRBD2	TRBV7-6	TGTGCCAGCGTGGGGAGCGGGGGGGGCAATGAGCAGTTCTTC	CASVGSGGGNEQFF
TRBJ1-1	few	NA	TRBV6-2/TRBV6-3	TGTGCCAGCAGTTACTCTACCAGGGAAGGCACTGAAGCTTTCTTT	CASSYSTREGTEAFF
TRBJ2-7	NA	TRBD2	TRBV28	TGTGCCAGCAGTTTAAGTGGACTAGCGGGAGGGAAGCAGTACTTC	CASSLSGLAGGKQYF
TRBJ2-6	NA	NA	TRBV9	TGTGCCAGCAGCTCGATCGGTGGGGCCAACGTCCTGACTTTC	CASSSIGGANVLTF
TRBJ2-5	NA	TRBD2	TRBV5-1	TGCGCCAGCAGCTTACCGGGACTAGCGGGAGTAGAGCAAGAGACCCAGTACTTC	CASSLPGLAGVEQETQYF
TRBJ1-2	NA	NA	TRBV28	TGTGCCAGCAGTACACAGGGCTACATTAACTATGGCTACACCTTC	CASSTQGYINYGYTF
TRBJ2-7	NA	TRBD2	TRBV29-1	TGCAGCGCGGGACTAGCGAACGAGCAGTACTTC	CSAGLANEQYF
TRBJ2-7	NA	TRBD1	TRBV27	TGTGCCAGCAGTGCCTTAACAGGGGGCTCCTACGAGCAGTACTTC	CASSALTGGSYEQYF
TRBJ1-2	NA	NA	TRBV7-9	TGTGCCAGCAGCTTAGGGCAGGGTTATGGCTACACCTTC	CASSLGQGYGYTF